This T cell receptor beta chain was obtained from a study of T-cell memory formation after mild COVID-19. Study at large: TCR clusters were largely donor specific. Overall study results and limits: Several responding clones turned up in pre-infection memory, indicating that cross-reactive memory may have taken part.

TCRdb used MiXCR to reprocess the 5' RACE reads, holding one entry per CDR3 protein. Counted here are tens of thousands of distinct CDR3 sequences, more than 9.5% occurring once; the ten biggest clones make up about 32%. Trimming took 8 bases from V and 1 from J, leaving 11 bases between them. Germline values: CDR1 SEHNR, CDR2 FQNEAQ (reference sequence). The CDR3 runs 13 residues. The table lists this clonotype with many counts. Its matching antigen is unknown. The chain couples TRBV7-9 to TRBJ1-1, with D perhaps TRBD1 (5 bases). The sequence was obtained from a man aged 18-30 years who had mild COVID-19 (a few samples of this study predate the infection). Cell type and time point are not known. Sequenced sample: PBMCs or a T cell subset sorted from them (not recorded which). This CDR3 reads CASSRVANTEAFF. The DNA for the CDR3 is TGTGCCAGCTCCAGGGTGGCGAACACTGAAGCTTTCTTT.